These 32 T cell receptor beta chains were all obtained from the same sample, sequenced in a study of cytomegalovirus exposure and HLA in healthy donors. Both 60 Vbeta primers and 13 Jbeta primers went into the PCR. Sequencing was performed with immunoSEQ multiplex PCR; in TCRdb, only in-frame clones are kept and a portion is missing. Of about 69,000 clones listed, 75% to 80% were seen once; the top ten hold 2.5% to 3.5%. The sample comprised PBMCs. These receptors were taken from a man younger than 30 in good health and CMV-seronegative.

The chain couples TRBV4-2 to TRBJ2-7; a possible D gene is TRBD2 (5 bases). The CDR3 loop spans 13 amino acids. Germline V gene data show CDR1 as LGHNA and CDR2 as YNFKEQ. V was trimmed by 1 base and J by 5 bases, leaving 9 bases between them. CDR3 DNA: TGTGCCAGCAGCCAAGCTAACGGGGACGAGCAGTACTTC. Translated, it gives CASSQANGDEQYF.

This chain connects TRBV5-1 to TRBJ2-1; 10 bases are shared with TRBD1. Germline CDR1 reads SGHRS; CDR2 reads YFSETQ. V lost 4 bases to trimming and J lost 13 bases; unmatched junction nucleotides: 8. The CDR3 runs to 13 residues. Here the CDR3 reads CASSVGQGSIQFF. CDR3 bases: TGCGCCAGCAGCGTGGGACAGGGGAGCATACAGTTCTTC.

V is TRBV10-3 and J is TRBJ1-4; TRBD1 agrees at 10 bases. V was clipped by 8 bases and J by 3 bases; unmatched bases: 0. The germline V gene encodes CDR1 ENHRY and CDR2 SYGVKD. The CDR3 consists of 13 residues. CDR3 nucleotides: TGTGCCATCGGGACAGGGGCTAATGAAAAACTGTTTTTT. Translation gives CAIGTGANEKLFF.

The sample holds one count of this clone. The J gene is TRBJ2-2, the V gene TRBV7-6; TRBD2 agrees at 12 bases. V gave up 1 base and J gave up 0 bases; unmatched junction bases: 0. The CDR3 runs to 17 residues. Germline CDR1 SGHVS, CDR2 FNYEAQ. The CDR3 reads CASSLGTSGANTGELFF. As DNA, the CDR3 is TGTGCCAGCAGCTTAGGGACTAGCGGGGCGAACACCGGGGAGCTGTTTTTT.

The J gene is TRBJ2-7, the V gene TRBV11-2; D gene uncertain. Per the germline V gene, CDR1 is SGHAT and CDR2 is FQNNGV. V shed 5 bases and J shed 0 bases, with 11 bases lying between them. This CDR3 comprises 14 residues. CDR3 amino acids: CASSMSTSSYEQYF. CDR3 nucleotides: TGTGCCAGCAGCATGTCGACATCCTCCTACGAGCAGTACTTC.

The CDR3 reads CASSMVGSLSSGANVLTF. Here the CDR3 DNA reads TGTGCCAGTAGTATGGTGGGCAGTCTCAGCTCTGGGGCCAACGTCCTGACTTTC. This sequence joins TRBV19 and TRBJ2-6; D is ambiguous. CDR1 is LNHDA and CDR2 is SQIVND in the germline V gene (reference sequence). V was trimmed by 3 bases and J by 0 bases, leaving 15 bases between them. The CDR3 is 18 residues long.

The gene calls are TRBV9 and TRBJ1-3; the D is unclear. This CDR3 is 16 amino acids long. Germline V gene lookup returns CDR1 SGDLS and CDR2 YYNGEE. Deletions cut 3 bases from V and 0 bases from J, with 13 bases between. CDR3 sequence reads: CASSARMYSSGNTIYF. Written as DNA, the CDR3 is TGTGCCAGCAGCGCAAGAATGTATAGCTCTGGAAACACCATATATTTT.

The V gene is TRBV7-2, the J gene TRBJ2-3; D gene uncertain. V was pared by 1 base and J by 4 bases, with 6 bases between. CDR1 and CDR2 (germline): SGHTA, FQGNSA. The CDR3 is 13 residues long. As DNA, the CDR3 is TGTGCCAGCAGCTTAGGGCCCGCAGATACGCAGTATTTT. It codes for CASSLGPADTQYF.

The gene calls are TRBV7-2 and TRBJ2-3; 11 positions match TRBD2. The CDR3 runs 16 residues. The V and J ends lost 5 bases and 6 bases, in that order; junction bases with no gene match: 10. In germline, CDR1 is SGHTA, CDR2 FQGNSA. CDR3 region: CASSPSSGGGYDTQYF. In DNA form, the CDR3 reads TGTGCCAGCAGCCCAAGTAGCGGGGGGGGATACGATACGCAGTATTTT.

V and J are TRBV7-3 and TRBJ2-3; D might be TRBD2 (6 bases). CDR1 is SGHTA and CDR2 is FQGTGA in the germline V gene. The CDR3 is made up of 15 amino acids. V gave up 2 bases and J gave up 6 bases, with 15 bases separating them. The CDR3: CASSLLGGVTDTQYF. In nucleotides, the CDR3 is TGTGCCAGCAGCTTATTAGGCGGGGTAACCGATACGCAGTATTTT.

V is TRBV5-4 and J is TRBJ2-3; a weak D match, TRBD2 (7 bases). The CDR3 has 16 residues. V shed 1 base and J shed 1 base, with 13 bases lying between them. CDR1 is SGHNT and CDR2 is YYREEE in the germline V gene (reference sequence). The CDR3 region is CASSLRGGARTDTQYF. For the CDR3, the DNA is TGTGCCAGCAGCTTGAGGGGGGGGGCTCGCACAGATACGCAGTATTTT.

The rearrangement joins TRBV7-8 to TRBJ2-7; D unclear. V gave up 0 bases and J gave up 2 bases, with 5 bases separating them. Germline lookup yields CDR1 SGHVS and CDR2 FQNEAQ. This CDR3 region has 13 residues. The chain's CDR3 is CASSLATAYEQYV. The CDR3 DNA reads TGTGCCAGCAGCTTAGCTACAGCCTACGAGCAGTACGTC.

The chain is built from TRBV4-3 and TRBJ1-2; no reliable D call. The V gene lost 0 bases and the J gene lost 9 bases, with 11 bases spanning the gap. The CDR3 runs to 13 residues. Germline V lookup: CDR1 LGHNA, CDR2 YSLEER. CDR3 sequence (DNA): TGCGCCAGCAGCCAAGATTCCCCCGGGAGCTACACCTTC. As protein: CASSQDSPGSYTF.

The chain links TRBV6-1 to TRBJ1-6, with 11 bases that match TRBD1. The junction had 7 bases not matched to a gene; V was cut back by 2 bases and J by 7 bases. The CDR3 spans 17 residues. The V gene's germline CDR1 is MNHNS and CDR2 SASEGT. CDR3 sequence (DNA): TGTGCCAGCAGTGAACGCGGACAGGGGGCATCAAATTCACCCCTCCACTTT. This gives the protein CASSERGQGASNSPLHF.

The chain combines TRBV6-1 with TRBJ2-1, with D uncertain. The CDR3 spans 15 residues. V lost 2 bases and J lost 9, with 17 bases in between. Germline CDR1 reads MNHNS; CDR2 reads SASEGT. CDR3 DNA: TGTGCCAGCAGTGAACTGACAATGGTCCTCAGTGAGCAGTTCTTC. Amino acid sequence: CASSELTMVLSEQFF.

J is TRBJ1-1 and V is TRBV6-1; 8 bases map to TRBD1. CDR3 length equals 14 residues. Germline trimming cut 3 bases from V and 6 bases from J; bases unmatched to any gene: 6. Germline loops: CDR1 MNHNS, CDR2 SASEGT. The DNA for the CDR3 is TGTGCCAGCAGTGATACCGGACAGGGACCTGAAGCTTTCTTT. This codes for CASSDTGQGPEAFF.

The chain combines TRBV15 with TRBJ1-4; D not certain. Germline V lookup: CDR1 LNHNV, CDR2 YYDKDF (reference sequence). V lost 0 bases and J 5 bases, leaving 10 bases between the germline ends. The CDR3 runs 15 residues. The CDR3 is CATSRDPQANEKLFF. CDR3 nucleotides: TGTGCCACCAGCAGAGATCCCCAGGCCAATGAAAAACTGTTTTTT.

V is TRBV7-3 and J is TRBJ2-1, with D unresolved. This CDR3 contains 12 residues. Trimming took 0 bases from V and 10 from J, leaving 7 bases between them. Germline CDR1 and CDR2: SGHTA and FQGTGA. The CDR3 DNA sequence: TGTGCCAGCAGCTTAACGAACGGGGAGCAGTTCTTC. Its translation is CASSLTNGEQFF.

The chain carries TRBV4-3 and TRBJ2-3, with D tentatively TRBD2 (5 bases). Per germline, CDR1 LGHNA and CDR2 YSLEER. This CDR3 comprises 15 residues. V lost 0 bases and J lost 5, with 12 bases in between. In DNA form, the CDR3 reads TGCGCCAGCAGCCAAGATCGGGGAAACGAAGATACGCAGTATTTT. Encoded protein: CASSQDRGNEDTQYF.

V is TRBV19 and J is TRBJ2-3, with 10 bases that match TRBD2. The V gene's germline CDR1 is LNHDA and CDR2 SQIVND (reference sequence). V was pared by 5 bases and J by 6 bases, with 8 bases of the junction left unmatched. The length of the CDR3 is 15 residues. In DNA, the CDR3 is TGTGCCAGTAGTTCTAGCGGGGGTACAGGCGATACGCAGTATTTT. Translation gives CASSSSGGTGDTQYF.

CDR3: CASSQSRGTYGYTF. The CDR3 region has the DNA TGTGCCAGCAGTCAAAGCAGGGGGACCTATGGCTACACCTTC. V and J are TRBV28 and TRBJ1-2, with 7 nucleotides matching TRBD1. From germline, CDR1 is MDHEN and CDR2 SYDVKM. The V and J ends lost 5 bases and 4 bases, in that order; junction bases with no gene match: 7. The CDR3 sequence is 14 residues long.

This sequence joins TRBV27 and TRBJ1-2, with a possible D match to TRBD1 (5 bases). The CDR3 is 13 amino acids. V lost 8 bases, J lost 1 base, and 11 bases lay in between. Germline V lookup: CDR1 MNHEY, CDR2 SMNVEV (reference sequence). The CDR3 DNA follows: TGTGCCAGCTGGACCGGGGGTAACTATGGCTACACCTTC. The encoded protein is CASWTGGNYGYTF.

The CDR3 bases are TGTGCCAGCAGCCAGGTTAGTTTCACCGGGGAGCTGTTTTTT. Protein: CASSQVSFTGELFF. The chain recombines TRBV4-2 with TRBJ2-2; no reliable D call. The CDR3 extends over 14 amino acids. Germline V gene lookup returns CDR1 LGHNA and CDR2 YNFKEQ. The V end was cut by 3 bases, the J end by 4 bases, with 9 bases between.

The rearrangement joins TRBV28 to TRBJ2-5; 9 bases align to TRBD2. From germline, CDR1 is MDHEN and CDR2 SYDVKM. The CDR3 runs to 13 residues. With V trimmed by 8 bases and J by 4 bases, 5 bases remained unmatched. The chain's CDR3 is CASRNSGGETQYF. In DNA form, the CDR3 reads TGTGCCAGCCGAAATAGCGGGGGAGAGACCCAGTACTTC. Full variable domain (outside the CDR3, taken from reference TRBV28 and TRBJ2-5): DVKVTQSSRYLVKRTGEKVFLECVQDMDHENMFWYRQDPGLGLRLIYFSYDVKMKEKGDIPEGYSVSREKKERFSLILESASTNQTSMYLCASRNSGGETQYFGPGTRLLVL.

A note on this clone: Within the sample, other DNA sequences also encode this same CDR3. The chain is built from TRBV9 and TRBJ2-1, with TRBD2 matching 9 bases. Germline lookup yields CDR1 SGDLS and CDR2 YYNGEE. V lost 0 bases to trimming and J lost 7 bases; unmatched junction nucleotides: 5. The CDR3 totals 15 residues. CDR3 DNA: TGTGCCAGCAGCGTAGGCGGGGGGGCGGGGAATGAGCAGTTCTTC. It translates to CASSVGGGAGNEQFF.

The chain links TRBV28 to TRBJ1-1; D possibly corresponds to TRBD1 (5 bases). Germline V CDR1 and CDR2: MDHEN, SYDVKM. V was clipped by 0 bases and J by 1 base, with 9 bases between them. The CDR3 has 15 residues. As DNA, the CDR3 is TGTGCCAGCAGTTTATGGACAGTTGGGAACACTGAAGCTTTCTTT. Translated: CASSLWTVGNTEAFF.

The V gene is TRBV7-2, the J gene TRBJ1-6; 7 nucleotides align to TRBD1. Trimming at V came to 5 bases and at J to 15 bases, leaving 10 bases not matched to a gene. CDR3 size: 13 residues. CDR1 and CDR2 from the germline V gene are SGHTA and FQGNSA. Written as DNA, the CDR3 is TGTGCCAGCAGCCCCTCCGACAGGGCGCACCTCCACTTT. It translates to CASSPSDRAHLHF.

The DNA for the CDR3 is TGTGCCAGCAGCTCCCGACTACAGGGGGCCGGGTATTCACCCCTCCACTTT. Its protein product is CASSSRLQGAGYSPLHF. This chain links TRBV7-9 with TRBJ1-6; 9 bases match TRBD1. The CDR3 length is 17 residues. CDR1 is SEHNR, CDR2 FQNEAQ, per germline (reference sequence). J gave up 8 bases and V 4 bases, and 12 bases lay outside the gene matches.

The chain carries TRBV5-1 and TRBJ2-5, with TRBD1 matching over 8 bases. Trimming took 4 bases from V and 2 from J; bases not matched to a gene: 7. The germline CDR1 and CDR2 sequences are SGHRS and YFSETQ. The CDR3 loop spans 15 amino acids. DNA for the CDR3: TGCGCCAGCAGCCTCGGACAGGGACTTCAAGAGACCCAGTACTTC. Residues: CASSLGQGLQETQYF.

This sequence joins TRBV6-1 and TRBJ1-6; 7 positions agree with TRBD1. The CDR3 runs to 15 residues. The V gene end was trimmed by 2 bases and the J gene end by 7 bases; junction bases not matched to a gene: 5. CDR1 and CDR2 from the germline V gene are MNHNS and SASEGT. This CDR3 is CASSERDRSNSPLHF. The CDR3 nucleotides read TGTGCCAGCAGTGAAAGGGACAGAAGCAATTCACCCCTCCACTTT.

This clone occurred once. The chain recombines TRBV9 with TRBJ2-7; 9 positions match TRBD1. This CDR3 spans 16 amino acids. J lost 3 bases, V lost 4 bases, and 11 bases had no gene match. Germline CDR1 reads SGDLS; CDR2 reads YYNGEE. CDR3 protein: CASSPTGTGKGYEQYF. The CDR3 nucleotides read TGTGCCAGCAGCCCGACCGGGACAGGGAAGGGCTACGAGCAGTACTTC. The variable domain in full, completed from reference TRBV9 and TRBJ2-7, reads DSGVTQTPKHLITATGQRVTLRCSPRSGDLSVYWYQQSLDQGLQFLIQYYNGEERAKGNILERFSAQQFPDLHSELNLSSLELGDSALYFCASSPTGTGKGYEQYFGPGTRLTVT.

V usage is TRBV14 and J usage is TRBJ1-1; D might be TRBD1 (6 bases). The germline V and J ends were trimmed by 2 bases and 0 bases, with 13 bases remaining between them. Germline V gives CDR1 SGHDN, CDR2 FVKESK. CDR3 length: 16 amino acids. The CDR3 DNA reads TGTGCCAGCAGCCAATATCAACAGGGCCTGAACACTGAAGCTTTCTTT. Residues: CASSQYQQGLNTEAFF.